These 13 T cell receptor beta chains originate from one sample sequenced in a study of Tregs in tolerant kidney transplant recipients (dated 2019 in TCRdb). The library was produced with the immunoSEQ multiplex PCR assay. TCRdb's version of the immuneACCESS table is confined to in-frame rearrangements and falls short of the full clone set. An unresolved V gene accounts for under half of the shortfall where checked; the remainder is of unknown origin. Here the sample has tens of thousands of clones; approximately 84% occur a single time. The ten largest clones capture under 30% of the sample. Explained via the paper, the time point label denotes: 6 months after combined kidney and bone marrow transplant. Related donors were used in the transplants with nonmyeloablative bone marrow transplantation, and mixed chimerism was transient in the human trials. The specimen was CD8+ T cells from blood (PBMCs), collected 6 months after the transplant. These receptor sequences come from a human patient who received a combined kidney and bone marrow transplant. Following a transplant, some T lymphocytes may have been derived from the graft donor.

The chain is built from TRBV5-5 and TRBJ2-5; 13 bases are shared with TRBD2. The CDR3 is 13 residues long. Germline CDR1 SGHKS, CDR2 YYEKEE (reference sequence). The junction had 0 bases not matched to a gene; V was cut back by 7 bases and J by 3 bases. CDR3 nucleotide sequence: TGTGCCAGCGGACTAGCGGGGGAAGAGACCCAGTACTTC. Protein sequence: CASGLAGEETQYF. The full variable domain, rest sourced from reference TRBV5-5 and TRBJ2-5, is DAGVTQSPTHLIKTRGQQVTLRCSPISGHKSVSWYQQVLGQGPQFIFQYYEKEERGRGNFPDRFSARQFPNYSSELNVNALLLGDSALYLCASGLAGEETQYFGPGTRLLVL.

The rearrangement links TRBV19 to TRBJ2-3, with D uncertain. Germline CDR1 LNHDA, CDR2 SQIVND (reference sequence). V lost 3 bases and J 4 bases, leaving 17 bases between the germline ends. The CDR3 has 16 amino acids. The CDR3 spells CASSILTGFGSDTQYF. The CDR3 DNA reads as TGTGCCAGTAGTATCCTGACTGGGTTCGGGTCAGATACGCAGTATTTT.

The chain is built from TRBV14 and TRBJ1-2, with D unresolved. The CDR3 spans 12 residues. Trimming stripped 4 bases from V and 3 bases from J, with 6 bases between. Germline CDR1 SGHDN, CDR2 FVKESK. The CDR3 nucleotides read TGTGCCAGCAGCCTCGTCGACTATGGCTACACCTTC. Protein product: CASSLVDYGYTF.

The V and J genes are TRBV7-3 and TRBJ2-1; TRBD2 agrees at 8 bases. Per germline, CDR1 SGHTA and CDR2 FQGTGA. CDR3 length: 18 amino acids. J was trimmed by 1 base and V by 0 bases; bases with no gene match: 8. The CDR3 DNA reads as TGTGCCAGCAGCTTAACCCCGCCCCGGGAGGGGTCCTACAATGAGCAGTTCTTC. It is translated as CASSLTPPREGSYNEQFF.

The rearrangement links TRBV27 to TRBJ2-1, with a tentative D call TRBD2 (5 bases). Trimming shortened V by 4 bases and J by 2 bases, and 12 bases separated the two germline ends. The CDR3 length is 15 residues. Germline CDR1 and CDR2: MNHEY and SMNVEV (reference sequence). The CDR3: CASSYVGAAYNEQFF. CDR3 in DNA: TGTGCCAGCAGTTATGTGGGAGCGGCCTACAATGAGCAGTTCTTC.

The V call is TRBV6-5, the J call TRBJ2-5; 7 bases are shared with TRBD2. The CDR3 length is 15 residues. The germline V gene encodes CDR1 MNHEY and CDR2 SVGAGI. V gave up 4 bases and J gave up 5 bases; unmatched junction bases: 10. The CDR3 bases are TGTGCCAGCAGTTCGAGCGGGATGCTGGTCGAGACCCAGTACTTC. Protein: CASSSSGMLVETQYF.

This chain links TRBV11-2 with TRBJ2-7; 7 bases fit TRBD2. The germline gives CDR1 SGHAT, CDR2 FQNNGV. The CDR3 loop spans 13 amino acids. Germline trimming cut 2 bases from V and 4 bases from J; bases unmatched to any gene: 2. CDR3 protein: CASSLPSGYEQYF. The DNA for the CDR3 is TGTGCCAGCAGCTTACCTAGCGGTTACGAGCAGTACTTC.

CDR3 sequence: CAWFLPTSSGISEQFF. DNA for the CDR3: TGTGCCTGGTTCCTTCCCACTAGCTCGGGAATAAGTGAGCAGTTCTTC. This sequence joins TRBV30 and TRBJ2-1, with D possibly matching TRBD2 (6 bases). V was clipped by 5 bases and J by 9 bases, with 26 bases between them. The CDR3 loop spans 16 amino acids. Germline V CDR1 and CDR2: GTSNPN, SVGIG (reference sequence).

The chain has TRBV30 and TRBJ2-2; D is uncertain. Germline CDR1 GTSNPN, CDR2 SVGIG (reference sequence). This CDR3 region has 13 residues. V was trimmed by 0 bases and J by 7 bases, leaving 9 bases between them. Here the CDR3 reads CAWSVSGFGELFF. CDR3 DNA: TGTGCCTGGAGTGTATCGGGTTTCGGGGAGCTGTTTTTT. The variable domain in full, completed from reference TRBV30 and TRBJ2-2, reads SQTIHQWPATLVQPVGSPLSLECTVEGTSNPNLYWYRQAAGRGLQLLFYSVGIGQISSEVPQNLSASRPQDRQFILSSKKLLLSDSGFYLCAWSVSGFGELFFGEGSRLTVL.

V usage is TRBV27 and J usage is TRBJ1-5; no clear D. This CDR3 is 14 amino acids long. The V gene lost 3 bases and the J gene lost 6 bases, with 12 bases spanning the gap. Germline V gene sequence: CDR1 MNHEY, CDR2 SMNVEV (reference sequence). The CDR3 region is CASSFGGGFQPQHF. DNA for the CDR3: TGTGCCAGCAGTTTTGGAGGCGGTTTTCAGCCCCAGCATTTT.

The rearrangement uses TRBV10-3 and TRBJ1-5; TRBD1 might be the D (5 bases). From germline, CDR1 is ENHRY and CDR2 SYGVKD. This CDR3 has 12 amino acids. Trimming left V 6 bases short and J 4 bases short, with 7 bases between. CDR3 sequence reads: CAISQGNQPQHF. The CDR3 nucleotides are TGTGCCATCAGCCAGGGTAATCAGCCCCAGCATTTT.

The chain uses TRBV29-1 and TRBJ2-2, with 9 bases aligning to TRBD1. Trimming removed 6 bases from V and 5 bases from J; junction bases left unmatched: 7. CDR3 length: 14 amino acids. Germline CDR1 SQVTM, CDR2 ANQGSEA. Here the CDR3 reads CSVGTGFDTGELFF. CDR3 DNA sequence: TGCAGCGTCGGGACAGGGTTTGATACCGGGGAGCTGTTTTTT.

This clone was picked up a small number of times. V and J are TRBV5-1 and TRBJ2-2; D remains unclear. Trimming pared 0 bases from V and 6 bases from J, leaving 6 bases between. Germline values: CDR1 SGHRS, CDR2 YFSETQ. CDR3 length: 13 residues. The CDR3 DNA is TGCGCCAGCAGCTTGGGTATGTCCGGGGAGCTGTTTTTT. Amino acid sequence: CASSLGMSGELFF.